The T cell receptor (beta chain) described here comes from a study of cytomegalovirus exposure and HLA in healthy donors. Study results and caveats: The study put around 180 TCR beta chains on its list as cytomegalovirus-associated.

Clones were read by immunoSEQ multiplex PCR, and TCRdb kept only the in-frame ones, dropping some. In the table there are around 200,000 clones, about four fifths of which are singletons. This CDR3 has 12 residues. The germline V gene has CDR1 MDHEN and CDR2 SYDVKM. With 5 bases removed from V and 7 bases from J, the gap between germline ends came to 6 bases. This clone came up a few times. Its antigen is undetermined. The sample taken for sequencing was PBMCs. This sequence joins TRBV28 and TRBJ1-6; D is uncertain. The receptor was isolated from a woman younger than 35 in good health and CMV-seropositive. CDR3 bases: TGTGCCAGCAGTCAAGAGAATTCACCCCTCCACTTT. Translating it yields CASSQENSPLHF.